This T cell receptor beta chain was sequenced during a study of graft-versus-host responses after intestinal transplantation. Study-wide findings and caveats: Detected in recipient marrow were GvH clones, some of which were first observed in ileum or blood.

Sequencing used immunoSEQ multiplex PCR; TCRdb keeps in-frame clones, though not all of them. The table shows 95,000 to 150,000 clones, with about 95% occurring only once. Per the germline V gene, CDR1 is SGHRS and CDR2 is YFSETQ. Germline trimming cut 4 bases from V and 0 bases from J; bases unmatched to any gene: 3. CDR3 length equals 14 residues. This clone has only one observation. Its antigen is undetermined. This specimen was unstimulated CD8+ T cells sorted from spleen or lymph node cells, taken before intestinal transplant. The chain is built from TRBV5-1 and TRBJ1-2, with 7 bases identical to TRBD1. The receptor was derived from a human donor who received an intestinal transplant. The CDR3 DNA sequence: TGCGCCAGCAGCCAGACAGGGACTAACTATGGCTACACCTTC. Protein sequence: CASSQTGTNYGYTF. The full variable domain, in which reference TRBV5-1 and TRBJ1-2 provide the parts outside the CDR3, is KAGVTQTPRYLIKTRGQQVTLSCSPISGHRSVSWYQQTPGQGLQFLFEYFSETQRNKGNFPGRFSGRQFSNSRSEMNVSTLELGDSALYLCASSQTGTNYGYTFGSGTRLTVV.